This TCR beta chain was documented in a study of blood T cell repertoires in COVID-19. Turning to the study itself: Specimens from acute and convalescent COVID-19 originated in the United States, Italy and Spain. Sample material is recorded as cDNA or gDNA derived from T cells, B-cell-depleted T cells, or PBMCs.

As handled by the study authors: Amplification from reference gene primers served as the basis for estimated nucleated cell counts. Profiling relied on immunoSEQ multiplex PCR, and the TCRdb table lists in-frame clones only, not all of them. V, J and clone size derive from that table, while D and trimming were established from the DNA sequence. Of roughly 100,000 clones in the sample, 81% were seen once. The germline V gene encodes CDR1 WNHNN and CDR2 SYGVQD (reference sequence). V was clipped by 0 bases and J by 3 bases; unmatched bases: 9. This CDR3 region has 18 residues. Sequencing used peripheral blood. The TCR was taken from a man aged 55 to 70 with acute or convalescent COVID-19. J is TRBJ2-5 and V is TRBV10-1; 11 positions match TRBD2. CDR3 sequence reads: CASSESLIAGGLEETQYF. The CDR3 nucleotides are TGCGCCAGCAGTGAGTCGTTGATAGCGGGAGGGCTGGAAGAGACCCAGTACTTC.